One sample yielded the 3 T cell receptor beta chains listed below, sequenced in a study of blood T cell repertoires in COVID-19. Generated by immunoSEQ multiplex PCR, the TCRdb table keeps only in-frame clones and is missing some. The repertoire includes fewer than 300,000 clones, about 89% of them detected once, and 8.8% sits in the top ten. Sequenced input: PBMCs or T cells enriched from blood (not recorded which). Receptors were obtained from a man aged 40-49 years who had recovered from COVID-19.

In its sample, this clone was seen once. The V gene is TRBV6-4, the J gene TRBJ2-1, with 8 bases that match TRBD1. The CDR3 contains 15 residues. The ends lost 0 bases at V and 7 bases at J; junction bases unmatched: 5. CDR1 is MRHNA and CDR2 is SNTAGT in the germline V gene. The CDR3 DNA is TGTGCCAGCAGTGACTCGGTGACAGGGGTTAATGAGCAGTTCTTC. Protein sequence: CASSDSVTGVNEQFF.

The chain is built from TRBV28 and TRBJ2-7, with 7 bases identical to TRBD2. Germline assignment: CDR1 MDHEN and CDR2 SYDVKM. The CDR3 has 13 amino acids. With V trimmed by 6 bases and J by 4 bases, 6 bases remained unmatched. CDR3 bases: TGTGCCAGCAGAAGGACTAGTCGGTACGAGCAGTACTTC. Protein product: CASRRTSRYEQYF.

V gene TRBV6-5 combines with J gene TRBJ2-3; 11 bases match TRBD2. V shed 11 bases and J 1 base; nucleotides not matched to a gene: 5. The CDR3 loop spans 14 amino acids. CDR1 is MNHEY, CDR2 SVGAGI, per germline. The CDR3 bases are TGTGCCGGTCTAGCGGGGGGCCGCACAGATACGCAGTATTTT. Amino acid sequence: CAGLAGGRTDTQYF.